This T cell receptor (beta chain) derives from a study of type 1 regulatory T cells. Whole-study context: An in vitro protocol generated T-allo10, a Tr1-enriched, alloantigen-specific CD4 T cell product.

MiXCR was run by TCRdb on the reads, yielding one entry per CDR3 protein. The profile shows more than 60,000 distinct CDR3 sequences, 62% of them singletons. Broader study findings: Compared with non-Tr1 cells, Tr1 cells showed a narrower TCR repertoire.

Comment on this clonotype: As yet, its antigen is unknown.

This TCR came from a human donor in good health. Sequenced: cultured non-Tr1 T cells, either the whole culture or a sorted T cell fraction (not recorded which).

In DNA form, the CDR3 reads TGTGCCAGCAGTAGATTGTTCGGGACGGGGGGGCAGTTCTTC. Amino acid sequence: CASSRLFGTGGQFF. The J gene is TRBJ2-1, the V gene TRBV12-3 or TRBV12-4; 7 bases line up with TRBD2. The length of the CDR3 is 14 residues. The J segment lost 12 bases and the V segment lost 5 bases, leaving 13 bases of the junction unmatched.